The rows below give T cell receptor beta chains drawn from one sample of a study of shared clonotypes between healthy human individuals. Clones were sequenced by immunoSEQ multiplex PCR, and TCRdb holds only the in-frame ones, with some missing. The sample contains about 2.4 million clones, 93% of which appear only once. Specimen: naive CD4+ T cells from PBMCs. The source is a man aged 18 to 30 in good health. Some clones in this sample may be carry-over from other donors' samples. The CDR3 runs from the conserved cysteine through the conserved F or W. D genes are given only for firm matches. The size of a clone is reported for some rows only, either as once, few or many, or as a class for expanded clones.

clone_size	v_call	j_call	d_call	cdr3_aa	cdr3_nt
.	TRBV28	TRBJ2-7	TRBD1	CASSSGQGGGQYF	TGTGCCAGCAGTTCCGGACAGGGCGGCGGGCAGTACTTC
.	TRBV7-2	TRBJ2-5	TRBD2	CASSPGTSGSTETQYF	TGTGCCAGCAGCCCAGGGACTAGCGGGAGCACGGAGACCCAGTACTTC
.	TRBV7-9	TRBJ1-3	.	CASSPPGASSGNTIYF	TGTGCCAGCAGCCCCCCGGGGGCCAGCTCTGGAAACACCATATATTTT
.	TRBV21-1	TRBJ1-1	.	CASSKRDRANTEAFF	TGTGCCAGCAGCAAAAGGGACAGGGCGAACACTGAAGCTTTCTTT
.	TRBV28	TRBJ2-7	TRBD1	CASRSGQGPYEQYF	TGTGCCAGCAGGTCGGGACAGGGCCCCTACGAGCAGTACTTC
few	TRBV7-2	TRBJ1-5	.	CASSTVGTEGQPQHF	TGTGCCAGCAGCACCGTGGGGACTGAGGGCCAGCCCCAGCATTTT
.	TRBV4-1	TRBJ1-5	.	CASSQEQVNQPQHF	TGCGCCAGCAGCCAAGAACAAGTAAATCAGCCCCAGCATTTT
.	TRBV2	TRBJ2-3	TRBD2	CASTMLAGGTDTQYF	TGTGCCAGCACCATGCTAGCGGGAGGCACAGATACGCAGTATTTT
.	TRBV15	TRBJ2-1	TRBD2	CATSSLTSRNNEQFF	TGTGCCACCAGCAGTCTGACTAGCAGAAACAATGAGCAGTTCTTC
.	TRBV5-6	TRBJ2-3	TRBD2	CASSLSLAGGSTDTQYF	TGTGCCAGCAGCTTGAGCTTAGCGGGAGGTAGCACAGATACGCAGTATTTT
.	TRBV25-1	TRBJ1-1	.	CASSSQRRGKAAEAFF	TGTGCCAGCAGTTCCCAAAGAAGGGGCAAAGCAGCTGAAGCTTTCTTT
once	TRBV10-3	TRBJ2-3	.	CAISDGRDSSTDTQYF	TGTGCCATCAGTGACGGCAGGGACTCTAGCACAGATACGCAGTATTTT
.	TRBV21-1	TRBJ2-7	.	CASGFGEQYF	TGTGCCAGCGGTTTTGGCGAGCAGTACTTC
.	TRBV7-9	TRBJ2-1	.	CASSLAVGSDEQFF	TGTGCCAGCAGCTTAGCGGTGGGTAGCGATGAGCAGTTCTTC
.	TRBV6-1	TRBJ2-1	.	CARRLVRNEQFF	TGTGCCAGACGACTAGTGAGGAATGAGCAGTTCTTC
.	TRBV9	TRBJ2-4	.	CASSPIFGAKNIQYF	TGTGCCAGCAGCCCGATATTCGGAGCCAAAAACATTCAGTACTTC
.	TRBV15	TRBJ1-2	.	CATSRDSGGYTF	TGTGCCACCAGCAGAGATTCCGGCGGCTACACCTTC
.	TRBV29-1	TRBJ1-2	.	CSLEGNYGYTF	TGCAGCTTAGAGGGTAACTATGGCTACACCTTC
.	TRBV15	TRBJ1-6	TRBD1	CATSRVQGRSPLHF	TGTGCCACCAGCAGAGTACAGGGGCGGTCACCCCTCCACTTT
.	TRBV4-3	TRBJ1-6	TRBD1	CASSPQGALNSPLHF	TGCGCCAGCAGCCCGCAGGGGGCACTTAATTCACCCCTCCACTTT
.	TRBV28	TRBJ1-5	.	CASHRWGYSNQPQHF	TGTGCCAGCCATCGCTGGGGGTATAGCAATCAGCCCCAGCATTTT
.	TRBV14	TRBJ2-5	.	CASSPGRRRPETQYF	TGTGCCAGCAGCCCCGGACGGCGGAGGCCAGAGACCCAGTACTTC
.	TRBV28	TRBJ2-3	.	CASCPYSTDTQYF	TGTGCCAGCTGCCCGTACTCCACAGATACGCAGTATTTT
.	TRBV5-4	TRBJ2-5	TRBD1	CASSRDSRETQYF	TGTGCCAGCAGCCGGGACAGCAGAGAGACCCAGTACTTC
.	TRBV5-1	TRBJ1-4	.	CASSSMDGANEKLFF	TGCGCCAGCAGCTCGATGGACGGCGCTAATGAAAAACTGTTTTTT
.	TRBV5-1	TRBJ2-3	.	CASSSGTLNELTDTQYF	TGCGCCAGCAGCTCAGGGACGCTAAATGAACTCACAGATACGCAGTATTTT
.	TRBV14	TRBJ2-1	TRBD2	CASSQEGVPGGPRDEQFF	TGTGCCAGCAGCCAAGAGGGAGTCCCGGGAGGGCCAAGGGATGAGCAGTTCTTC
.	TRBV2	TRBJ1-3	.	CASRPTDRTGNTIYF	TGTGCCAGCAGACCCACCGACAGGACTGGAAACACCATATATTTT
once	TRBV4-1	TRBJ2-7	.	CASSQAAPYEQYF	TGCGCCAGCAGCCAAGCCGCACCCTACGAGCAGTACTTC
.	TRBV5-1	TRBJ2-3	.	CASSFLGGGGGDTQYF	TGCGCCAGCAGCTTTCTAGGAGGGGGAGGTGGAGATACGCAGTATTTT
.	TRBV6-1	TRBJ1-6	TRBD1	CASRLGQGYNSPLHF	TGTGCCAGCAGGTTGGGACAGGGCTATAATTCACCCCTCCACTTT
.	TRBV11-3	TRBJ1-1	.	CASSLGRYTEAFF	TGTGCCAGCAGCTTAGGGCGGTACACTGAAGCTTTCTTT
.	TRBV5-1	TRBJ1-1	.	CASSLQTGGSTEAFF	TGCGCCAGCAGCTTGCAGACAGGAGGATCCACTGAAGCTTTCTTT
once	TRBV5-1	TRBJ2-5	.	CAPPRLGWETQYF	TGCGCCCCCCCCCGTTTGGGGTGGGAGACCCAGTACTTC
.	TRBV29-1	TRBJ2-7	.	CSVVSPGLGGYEQYF	TGCAGCGTTGTTAGCCCGGGCCTAGGGGGCTACGAGCAGTACTTC
.	TRBV5-4	TRBJ2-1	TRBD2	CASTLGLAGGNEQFF	TGTGCCAGCACCCTAGGGCTAGCGGGAGGCAATGAGCAGTTCTTC
.	TRBV7-2	TRBJ2-1	.	CASSPQLNEQFF	TGTGCCAGCAGCCCCCAACTCAATGAGCAGTTCTTC
.	TRBV5-6	TRBJ2-1	.	CASRVGPYNEQFF	TGTGCCAGCAGGGTAGGACCCTACAATGAGCAGTTCTTC
.	TRBV7-8	TRBJ2-1	.	CASSLVLGNRHEQFF	TGTGCCAGCAGCTTAGTTTTGGGGAATCGCCATGAGCAGTTCTTC
.	TRBV7-2	TRBJ1-2	.	CASSPERGRGYGYTF	TGTGCCAGCAGCCCCGAACGGGGGCGCGGGTATGGCTACACCTTC
.	TRBV7-3	TRBJ2-5	.	CASSPPRLGQETQYF	TGTGCCAGCAGCCCCCCCCGACTGGGTCAAGAGACCCAGTACTTC